There are many counts of the clone carrying this T cell receptor beta chain. This sample stems from a study of T cells in Graves' hyperthyroidism and ophthalmopathy. Amplification of TCR beta CDR3 regions was performed using RNA transcripts as template. The HTBI primer set was used in a first-round RT-PCR of the TCR CDR3. TCRdb used MiXCR to reprocess the multiplex PCR reads, holding one entry per CDR3 protein. This table has approximately 610,000 distinct CDR3 sequences, approximately 15% appearing once. From germline, CDR1 is MDHEN and CDR2 SYDVKM. V shed 2 bases, J shed 7 bases, and the junction held 8 bases outside the gene matches. The CDR3 has 16 residues.

Sequenced material: blood. The chain uses TRBV28 and TRBJ1-6; 7 bases fit TRBD1. The clonotype originates from a woman in her forties with Graves' ophthalmopathy. The CDR3 sequence is CASSLRDSYPNSPLHF. The CDR3 DNA sequence: TGTGCCAGCAGTTTAAGGGACAGCTACCCCAATTCACCCCTCCACTTT. Complete variable domain (other parts from reference TRBV28 and TRBJ1-6): DVKVTQSSRYLVKRTGEKVFLECVQDMDHENMFWYRQDPGLGLRLIYFSYDVKMKEKGDIPEGYSVSREKKERFSLILESASTNQTSMYLCASSLRDSYPNSPLHFGNGTRLTVT.